Listed below are T cell receptor beta chains from one sample, sequenced in a study of OX40 agonist ivuxolimab in advanced cancers. Sequencing was performed with immunoSEQ multiplex PCR; in TCRdb, only in-frame clones are kept and a portion is missing. In the table there are more than 65,000 clones, 85% to 90% of which are singletons. The specimen comprised CD4+ or CD8+ T cells sorted from blood, sampled in a trial of the OX40 agonist ivuxolimab. The receptors come from an adult with an advanced solid tumor such as melanoma, head and neck, liver or kidney cancer. CDR3s include the opening cysteine and the closing phenylalanine or tryptophan. D genes are given only for firm matches. Rows may omit the clone size; those that give it use once, few, many or a size class.

D gene	V gene	J gene	clone size	CDR3 DNA	CDR3 protein
TRBD2	TRBV6-4	TRBJ2-5	-	TGTGCCAGCAGCCCCTTGGCGGGAGCGGGGGAGACCCAGTACTTC	CASSPLAGAGETQYF
-	TRBV7-8	TRBJ2-7	few	TGTGCCAGCAGCCCTCGAGGAGCGGGCGAGCAGTACTTC	CASSPRGAGEQYF
-	TRBV28	TRBJ2-5	-	TGTGCCAGCAGGGAGGGGCGGGAGACCCAGTACTTC	CASREGRETQYF
-	TRBV29-1	TRBJ2-7	-	TGCAGCGTTGTAGGTCGGACCTACGAGCAGTACTTC	CSVVGRTYEQYF
-	TRBV28	TRBJ1-4	-	TGTGCCAGCAGCCCCGGCAGGGGTGCTAATGAAAAACTGTTTTTT	CASSPGRGANEKLFF
-	TRBV25-1	TRBJ2-1	-	TGTGCCAGCAGTGTAAAAACGAATAGTGAGCAGTTCTTC	CASSVKTNSEQFF
-	TRBV11-1	TRBJ2-7	-	TGTGCCAGCAGCGACCTACAGGGTAACTACGAGCAGTACTTC	CASSDLQGNYEQYF
-	TRBV7-8	TRBJ2-2	-	TGTGCCAGCACGTCAGGGGTCCCCGGGGAGCTGTTTTTT	CASTSGVPGELFF
TRBD2	TRBV15	TRBJ2-1	-	TGTGCCACCAGCTTGATCCAGCTAGCGGCTCGGGAGCAGTTCTTC	CATSLIQLAAREQFF
TRBD1	TRBV7-8	TRBJ2-7	-	TGTGCCAGCAGTAGAGCCGGGACAGGGTCGTACGAGCAGTACTTC	CASSRAGTGSYEQYF
-	TRBV5-6	TRBJ2-2	-	TGTGCCAGCAGCTTGCTTGGGGAGCTGTTTTTT	CASSLLGELFF
TRBD2	TRBV25-1	TRBJ2-7	-	TGTGCCAGCAGTGATAGGACTAGCGGGAGGGCACATCAGTACTTC	CASSDRTSGRAHQYF
-	TRBV18	TRBJ1-5	-	TGTGCCAGCTCAACGACAGGTAACCAGCCCCAGCATTTT	CASSTTGNQPQHF
-	TRBV30	TRBJ2-7	-	TGTGCCTGGAGTGTAAGAGGATTTACGGGCGACGAGCAGTACTTC	CAWSVRGFTGDEQYF
-	TRBV5-1	TRBJ2-5	-	TGCGCCAGCAGCCCGGGCCTAAATTCAAGAACGGAGACCCAGTACTTC	CASSPGLNSRTETQYF
-	TRBV19	TRBJ2-3	-	TGTGCCAGTAGTATAGAGCCAGTATCAAATACGCAGTATTTT	CASSIEPVSNTQYF
TRBD1	TRBV28	TRBJ1-1	-	TGTGCCAGCAGTTTAATCGGACAGGAATCGAACACTGAAGCTTTCTTT	CASSLIGQESNTEAFF
-	TRBV5-1	TRBJ2-7	-	TGCGCCAGCAGCATACAGGGGAGGGAGCAGTACTTC	CASSIQGREQYF
-	TRBV4-3	TRBJ2-3	-	TGCGCCAGCAGCCGATCGGCAGGGCCCGGGGGCACAGATACGCAGTATTTT	CASSRSAGPGGTDTQYF
-	TRBV7-8	TRBJ1-3	-	TGTGCCAGCAGCACCGATCATGGCAACACCATATATTTT	CASSTDHGNTIYF
-	TRBV4-2	TRBJ2-5	-	TGTGCCAGCAGCCAAGGCGGGGATCAGGAGACCCAGTACTTC	CASSQGGDQETQYF
TRBD1	TRBV5-1	TRBJ1-1	-	TGCGCCAGCAGCTTGTGGTCCGGGACAGGGAACGAAGCTTTCTTT	CASSLWSGTGNEAFF
-	TRBV12-5	TRBJ2-5	-	TGTGCTAGTGGTTTGGGAGAGACCCAGTACTTC	CASGLGETQYF
TRBD2	TRBV28	TRBJ2-3	-	TGTGCCAGCAGTCCGACGCGGACTAGCGCGACAGATACGCAGTATTTT	CASSPTRTSATDTQYF
-	TRBV6-5	TRBJ2-2	-	TGTGCCAGCAGTTACGGTCAGCGGACCGGATCCGGGGAGCTGTTTTTT	CASSYGQRTGSGELFF
-	TRBV11-2	TRBJ2-2	-	TGTGCCAGCAGCCCCGGGGCCGGGGAGCTGTTTTTT	CASSPGAGELFF
-	TRBV15	TRBJ1-5	-	TGTGCCACCAGCAGAGGGGGGGACCAGCCCCAGCATTTT	CATSRGGDQPQHF